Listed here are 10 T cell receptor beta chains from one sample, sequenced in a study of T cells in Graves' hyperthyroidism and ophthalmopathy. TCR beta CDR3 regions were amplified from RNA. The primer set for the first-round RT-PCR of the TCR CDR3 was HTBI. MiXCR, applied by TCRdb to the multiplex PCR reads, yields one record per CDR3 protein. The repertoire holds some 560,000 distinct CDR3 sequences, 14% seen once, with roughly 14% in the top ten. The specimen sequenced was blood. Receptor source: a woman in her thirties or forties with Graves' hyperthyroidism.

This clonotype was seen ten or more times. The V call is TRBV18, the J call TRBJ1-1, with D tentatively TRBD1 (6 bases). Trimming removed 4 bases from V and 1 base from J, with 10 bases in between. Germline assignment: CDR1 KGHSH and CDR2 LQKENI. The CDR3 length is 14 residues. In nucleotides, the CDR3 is TGTGCCAGCTCACACGGACAGCCGAACACTGAAGCTTTCTTT. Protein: CASSHGQPNTEAFF.

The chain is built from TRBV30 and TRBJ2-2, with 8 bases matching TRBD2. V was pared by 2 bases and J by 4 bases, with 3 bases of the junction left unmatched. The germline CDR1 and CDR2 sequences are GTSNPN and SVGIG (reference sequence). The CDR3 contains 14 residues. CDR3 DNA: TGTGCCTGGAGTCGACTAGCGAGCACCGGGGAGCTGTTTTTT. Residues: CAWSRLASTGELFF. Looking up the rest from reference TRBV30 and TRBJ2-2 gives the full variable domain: SQTIHQWPATLVQPVGSPLSLECTVEGTSNPNLYWYRQAAGRGLQLLFYSVGIGQISSEVPQNLSASRPQDRQFILSSKKLLLSDSGFYLCAWSRLASTGELFFGEGSRLTVL.

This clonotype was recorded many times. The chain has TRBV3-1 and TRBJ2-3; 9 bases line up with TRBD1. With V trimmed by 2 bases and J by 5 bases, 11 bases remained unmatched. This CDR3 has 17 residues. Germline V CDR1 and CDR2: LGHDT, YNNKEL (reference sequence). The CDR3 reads CASSQRPGTGFRDTQYF. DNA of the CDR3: TGTGCCAGCAGCCAACGCCCCGGGACAGGGTTTAGAGATACGCAGTATTTT.

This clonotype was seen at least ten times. Here the CDR3 DNA reads TGTGCCAGCAGTTCCCGGACAGGTTCAGATACGCAGTATTTT. Residues: CASSSRTGSDTQYF. This chain links TRBV28 with TRBJ2-3, with 7 bases matching TRBD1. Germline trimming cut 4 bases from V and 4 bases from J; bases unmatched to any gene: 5. CDR1 MDHEN and CDR2 SYDVKM come from the germline V gene. The CDR3 length is 14 residues. The whole variable domain, filled in from reference TRBV28 and TRBJ2-3, reads DVKVTQSSRYLVKRTGEKVFLECVQDMDHENMFWYRQDPGLGLRLIYFSYDVKMKEKGDIPEGYSVSREKKERFSLILESASTNQTSMYLCASSSRTGSDTQYFGPGTRLTVL.

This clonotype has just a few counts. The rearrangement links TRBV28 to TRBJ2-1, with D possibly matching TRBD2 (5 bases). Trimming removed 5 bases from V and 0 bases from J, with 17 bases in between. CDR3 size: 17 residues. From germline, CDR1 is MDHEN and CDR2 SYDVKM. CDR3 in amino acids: CASSPNPRVDSYNEQFF. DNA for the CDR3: TGTGCCAGCAGTCCAAATCCGCGGGTAGACTCCTACAATGAGCAGTTCTTC.

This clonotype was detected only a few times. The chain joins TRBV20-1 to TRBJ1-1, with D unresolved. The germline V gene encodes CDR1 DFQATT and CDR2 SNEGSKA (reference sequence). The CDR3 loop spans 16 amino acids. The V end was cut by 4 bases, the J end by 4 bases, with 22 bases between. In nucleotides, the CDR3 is TGCAGTGCTAAGAATTCCCGGGCCTCAGAGAGCACTGAAGCTTTCTTT. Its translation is CSAKNSRASESTEAFF.

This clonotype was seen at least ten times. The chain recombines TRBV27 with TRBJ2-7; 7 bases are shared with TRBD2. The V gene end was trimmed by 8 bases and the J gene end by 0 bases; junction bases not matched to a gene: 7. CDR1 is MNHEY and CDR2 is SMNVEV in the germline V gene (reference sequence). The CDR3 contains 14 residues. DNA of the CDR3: TGTGCCAGCGGCATCAGGGAGGGCTCCTACGAGCAGTACTTC. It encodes CASGIREGSYEQYF.

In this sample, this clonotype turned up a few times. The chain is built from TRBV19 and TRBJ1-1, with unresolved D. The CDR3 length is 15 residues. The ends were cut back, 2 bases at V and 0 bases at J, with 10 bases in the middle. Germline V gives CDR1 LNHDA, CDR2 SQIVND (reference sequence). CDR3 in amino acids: CASSILDGVNTEAFF. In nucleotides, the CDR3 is TGTGCCAGTAGTATATTGGACGGCGTGAACACTGAAGCTTTCTTT.

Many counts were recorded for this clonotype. The CDR3 sequence: CASSLANDYGYTF. Written as DNA, the CDR3 is TGTGCCAGCAGTTTAGCGAACGACTATGGCTACACCTTC. The rearrangement uses TRBV12-3 or TRBV12-4 and TRBJ1-2; D remains unclear. The CDR3 spans 13 residues. The V gene lost 0 bases and the J gene lost 3 bases, with 5 bases spanning the gap.

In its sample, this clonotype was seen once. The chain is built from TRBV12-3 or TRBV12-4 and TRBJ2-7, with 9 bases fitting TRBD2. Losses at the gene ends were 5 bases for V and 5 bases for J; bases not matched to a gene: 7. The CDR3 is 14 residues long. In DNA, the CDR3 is TGTGCCAGCAGTCCCGGACTAGCGATCAACGAGCAGTACTTC. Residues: CASSPGLAINEQYF.